Presented here are 24 T cell receptor beta chains from one specimen sequenced in a study of beta chain features in type 1 diabetes. Expressed TCRB transcripts got sequenced, as all isolated RNA was reverse transcribed. Only in-frame clones appear in the TCRdb table, and some are missing; sequencing was by immunoSEQ multiplex PCR. The sample holds about 470,000 clones, about 32% seen once. Source material: naive CD4+ T cells from blood. The receptors here all came from a man aged 18 to 30 in good health.

The rearrangement links TRBV7-9 to TRBJ1-2, with D unresolved. This CDR3 contains 13 residues. Germline loops: CDR1 SEHNR, CDR2 FQNEAQ (reference sequence). Trimming pared 5 bases from V and 0 bases from J, leaving 7 bases between. This CDR3 is CASSLLANYGYTF. The CDR3 DNA reads TGTGCCAGCAGCCTATTAGCTAACTATGGCTACACCTTC.

This clone has just one count. This chain links TRBV6-1 with TRBJ2-7; TRBD2 aligns across 11 bases. J lost 3 bases, V lost 8 bases, and 6 bases had no gene match. The germline V gene encodes CDR1 MNHNS and CDR2 SASEGT. This CDR3 is 14 amino acids long. The CDR3 region is CASGRLAGLYEQYF. Here the CDR3 DNA reads TGTGCCAGCGGTCGACTAGCGGGGCTCTACGAGCAGTACTTC.

V usage is TRBV11-2 and J usage is TRBJ2-6; D not certain. This CDR3 contains 17 residues. From germline, CDR1 is SGHAT and CDR2 FQNNGV. Trimming left V 1 base short and J 1 base short, with 11 bases between. CDR3 in amino acids: CASSLGPGVSGANVLTF. The CDR3, as DNA: TGTGCCAGCAGCTTAGGCCCTGGGGTTTCTGGGGCCAACGTCCTGACTTTC.

V is TRBV30 and J is TRBJ1-5; a possible D gene is TRBD1 (6 bases). V was shortened by 0 bases and J by 8 bases, with 11 bases between the two germline ends. The CDR3 sequence is 13 residues long. Germline-derived CDR1 and CDR2 are GTSNPN and SVGIG (reference sequence). The CDR3: CAWSVPGAKPQHF. As DNA, the CDR3 is TGTGCCTGGAGTGTACCGGGGGCGAAGCCCCAGCATTTT.

This clone was detected only a few times. V is TRBV30 and J is TRBJ2-5, with 7 positions matching TRBD2. Germline CDR1 and CDR2: GTSNPN and SVGIG (reference sequence). Unmatched junction bases numbered 7, after V lost 7 bases and J lost 5 bases. CDR3 length: 12 residues. The chain's CDR3 is CAYGLVHETQYF. The CDR3 bases are TGTGCCTACGGACTAGTACACGAGACCCAGTACTTC.

About this clone itself: The sample carries other DNA sequences with the same CDR3. This sequence joins TRBV18 and TRBJ2-1, with D uncertain. The CDR3 consists of 11 residues. Between the trimmed V and J ends, which lost 4 bases and 7 bases, there was a span of 5 bases. Germline CDR1 and CDR2: KGHSH and LQKENI. The CDR3 sequence: CASSQGNEQFF. The CDR3 nucleotides are TGTGCCAGCTCACAGGGAAATGAGCAGTTCTTC.

This clone came up a few times. This chain links TRBV9 with TRBJ2-4, with D possibly matching TRBD1 (6 bases). Germline V lookup: CDR1 SGDLS, CDR2 YYNGEE. This CDR3 is 14 amino acids long. Trimming pared 0 bases from V and 7 bases from J, leaving 11 bases between. The CDR3 is CASSVGRGNNIQYF. CDR3 coding DNA: TGTGCCAGCAGCGTAGGCAGGGGAAACAACATTCAGTACTTC.

The chain joins TRBV2 to TRBJ1-2; TRBD1 agrees at 7 bases. The V and J ends lost 3 bases and 8 bases, in that order; junction bases with no gene match: 9. CDR3 length equals 14 residues. Germline-derived CDR1 and CDR2 are SNHLY and FYNNEI. In nucleotides, the CDR3 is TGTGCCAGCAGTGAGGAGACAGGGTCCATCGGCTACACCTTC. Protein: CASSEETGSIGYTF.

The rearrangement joins TRBV27 to TRBJ2-7, with 12 bases identical to TRBD2. Germline CDR1 is MNHEY and CDR2 is SMNVEV (reference sequence). The V and J ends lost 8 bases and 2 bases, in that order; junction bases with no gene match: 4. The CDR3 is 14 amino acids. Here the CDR3 DNA reads TGTGCCAGCGGAACTAGCGGGAGGACCTACGAGCAGTACTTC. This sequence encodes CASGTSGRTYEQYF.

This clone came up a few times. This chain links TRBV30 with TRBJ2-3; 10 nucleotides agree with TRBD1. The CDR3 is made up of 12 amino acids. Germline trimming cut 8 bases from V and 3 bases from J; bases unmatched to any gene: 2. Germline V gene data show CDR1 as GTSNPN and CDR2 as SVGIG (reference sequence). CDR3 sequence reads: CARGQGTDTQYF. In DNA form, the CDR3 reads TGTGCCCGGGGACAGGGGACAGATACGCAGTATTTT. Based on the CDR3 plus reference TRBV30 and TRBJ2-3, the full variable domain is SQTIHQWPATLVQPVGSPLSLECTVEGTSNPNLYWYRQAAGRGLQLLFYSVGIGQISSEVPQNLSASRPQDRQFILSSKKLLLSDSGFYLCARGQGTDTQYFGPGTRLTVL.

This clone was detected a few times. The gene calls are TRBV30 and TRBJ1-2; D not certain. Germline V lookup: CDR1 GTSNPN, CDR2 SVGIG (reference sequence). This CDR3 is 13 amino acids long. V lost 1 base and J 6 bases, leaving 12 bases between the germline ends. CDR3 DNA sequence: TGTGCCTGGAGTGAAACGAGTCTGGATGGCTACACCTTC. Protein sequence: CAWSETSLDGYTF.

This chain connects TRBV28 to TRBJ2-5; 8 bases match TRBD1. J was trimmed by 5 bases and V by 5 bases; bases with no gene match: 7. The CDR3 sequence is 14 residues long. Germline V CDR1 and CDR2: MDHEN, SYDVKM. CDR3 region: CASSKVDRAETQYF. CDR3 nucleotide sequence: TGTGCCAGCAGTAAAGTGGACAGGGCGGAGACCCAGTACTTC. The full variable domain, completed using reference TRBV28 and TRBJ2-5, is DVKVTQSSRYLVKRTGEKVFLECVQDMDHENMFWYRQDPGLGLRLIYFSYDVKMKEKGDIPEGYSVSREKKERFSLILESASTNQTSMYLCASSKVDRAETQYFGPGTRLLVL.

This clone was counted only a few times. This chain uses TRBV30 with TRBJ1-4; D is undetermined. With 1 base removed from V and 4 bases from J, the gap between germline ends came to 10 bases. The CDR3 sequence is 14 residues long. Germline CDR1 is GTSNPN and CDR2 is SVGIG (reference sequence). CDR3 bases: TGTGCCTGGAGTGGGAAAGGTTTTAATGAAAAACTGTTTTTT. Encoded protein: CAWSGKGFNEKLFF. The variable domain in full, completed from reference TRBV30 and TRBJ1-4, reads SQTIHQWPATLVQPVGSPLSLECTVEGTSNPNLYWYRQAAGRGLQLLFYSVGIGQISSEVPQNLSASRPQDRQFILSSKKLLLSDSGFYLCAWSGKGFNEKLFFGSGTQLSVL.

In the case of this clone: Other DNA sequences in the same sample also yield this CDR3. The rearrangement links TRBV7-2 to TRBJ2-3, with no clear D. V gave up 0 bases and J gave up 0 bases, with 4 bases separating them. This CDR3 has 14 residues. Per the germline V gene, CDR1 is SGHTA and CDR2 is FQGNSA. This chain's CDR3 is CASSLALSTDTQYF. The CDR3, as DNA: TGTGCCAGCAGCTTAGCTTTGAGCACAGATACGCAGTATTTT.

This chain links TRBV9 with TRBJ2-7, with D maybe TRBD2 (5 bases). CDR1 is SGDLS and CDR2 is YYNGEE in the germline V gene. V was clipped by 4 bases and J by 2 bases, with 13 bases between them. The CDR3 is 14 residues long. The CDR3 DNA sequence: TGTGCCAGCAGCCTGACCGGGGTAACCTACGAGCAGTACTTC. It translates to CASSLTGVTYEQYF.

The table lists this clone with a few counts. V and J are TRBV29-1 and TRBJ1-3; D unclear. CDR3 length: 13 amino acids. Germline CDR1 reads SQVTM; CDR2 reads ANQGSEA. The ends were cut back, 7 bases at V and 0 bases at J, with 10 bases in the middle. The CDR3 bases are TGCAGCGCGCAGTCTCACTCTGGAAACACCATATATTTT. It encodes CSAQSHSGNTIYF.

The V gene is TRBV7-9, the J gene TRBJ2-3; the D gene is possibly TRBD2 (6 bases). The CDR3 has 17 residues. Trimming stripped 5 bases from V and 0 bases from J, with 18 bases between. From germline, CDR1 is SEHNR and CDR2 FQNEAQ (reference sequence). CDR3 amino acids: CASSRTLLALSTDTQYF. The CDR3 DNA reads TGTGCCAGCAGCCGGACATTGCTAGCGCTAAGCACAGATACGCAGTATTTT.

The chain carries TRBV10-3 and TRBJ2-5; 9 bases line up with TRBD1. CDR1 is ENHRY, CDR2 SYGVKD, per germline. CDR3 size: 15 residues. After removal of 3 bases from V and 5 bases from J, the junction contained 7 bases not matched to a gene. In DNA form, the CDR3 reads TGTGCCATCAGTGACCGGGACAGGGTGCGGGAGACCCAGTACTTC. It yields the protein CAISDRDRVRETQYF.

V is TRBV28 and J is TRBJ2-7; TRBD2 matches at 11 bases. V lost 6 bases to trimming and J lost 6 bases; unmatched junction nucleotides: 7. CDR1 MDHEN and CDR2 SYDVKM come from the germline V gene. The CDR3 totals 14 residues. The CDR3 spells CASRSSGRPGEQYF. CDR3 nucleotides: TGTGCCAGCAGGTCTAGCGGGAGGCCCGGCGAGCAGTACTTC.

This clone was picked up a small number of times. This rearrangement joins TRBV5-1 to TRBJ2-7, with a weak D call TRBD2 (5 bases). Germline CDR1 is SGHRS and CDR2 is YFSETQ. The CDR3 length is 14 residues. V was pared by 3 bases and J by 0 bases, with 10 bases between. DNA of the CDR3: TGCGCCAGCAGCTCTTTGGGGAGCTCCTACGAGCAGTACTTC. Translation: CASSSLGSSYEQYF.

To note about this clone: This likely comes from a read error, as the CDR3 has no conserved phenylalanine or tryptophan at its end. No DNA is shown, since the ends of the CDR3 on it are uncertain; the CDR3 is the one TCRdb lists. This CDR3 is CASSERQGPS. The chain uses TRBV7-9 and TRBJ2-7; the D call of TRBD1 is as the table states it, not checked on the DNA. The CDR3 comprises 10 residues, both ends counted. Germline CDR1 reads SEHNR; CDR2 reads FQNEAQ (reference sequence).

The chain joins TRBV29-1 to TRBJ2-5, with D hard to call. Germline values: CDR1 SQVTM, CDR2 ANQGSEA. This CDR3 is 13 amino acids long. Between the trimmed V and J ends, which lost 5 bases and 0 bases, there was a span of 10 bases. The CDR3 nucleotides read TGCAGCGTTAAAGGAACGTACCAAGAGACCCAGTACTTC. It translates to CSVKGTYQETQYF.

This chain connects TRBV4-2 to TRBJ2-7; either TRBD1 or TRBD2 may fit D (6 bases each). Per germline, CDR1 LGHNA and CDR2 YNFKEQ. CDR3 size: 16 residues. V lost 0 bases, J lost 3 bases, and 15 bases lay in between. CDR3: CASSQERRGSGYEQYF. The CDR3 DNA is TGTGCCAGCAGCCAAGAAAGGAGGGGGAGTGGCTACGAGCAGTACTTC.

In this sample, this clone turned up a few times. The chain joins TRBV15 to TRBJ1-1; D gene ambiguous. Trimming left V 0 bases short and J 4 bases short, with 9 bases between. The CDR3 is 14 residues long. Germline V gene data show CDR1 as LNHNV and CDR2 as YYDKDF (reference sequence). CDR3 region: CATSRDRPGTEAFF. The CDR3 DNA sequence: TGTGCCACCAGCAGAGATCGGCCAGGCACTGAAGCTTTCTTT.